A single sample is the source of the 9 T cell receptor delta chains below, sequenced in a study of γδ T cells in repeated Plasmodium falciparum infection. Gammadelta T cells were flow-sorted from PBMC into Vgamma9/Vdelta2+ and Vdelta2-negative populations for bulk analysis. TCRdb redid the clone calls on the multiplex PCR reads with CATT. The table has over 90,000 delta-chain clones, less than 1% seen once. The sequenced material came from gamma-delta T cells from blood. The receptors originated from a pool of human donors (malaria-infected and uninfected, not separated).

About this clone: TCRdb's listed protein matches a much larger clone and diverges from this DNA's translation at residue 3, likely through a read error; the protein shown comes from the DNA. This sequence joins TRDV1 and TRDJ1; tentatively, D is TRDD3 (6 bases). The CDR3 is made up of 22 amino acids. Looked up from germline, CDR1 is TSWWSYY and CDR2 is QGS. CDR3 nucleotides: TGTGCTCCTGGGGATCTTCCCAGAAGGGACCGTACATCGTTAACTTACACCGATAAACTCATCTTT. Translation gives CAPGDLPRRDRTSLTYTDKLIF.

A note on this clone: TCRdb's listed protein matches a much larger clone and diverges from this DNA's translation at residue 10, likely through a read error; the protein shown comes from the DNA. The chain has TRDV2 and TRDJ1; D ambiguous. TCRdb supplies no J gene; here it was assigned by aligning the nucleotide sequence to germline. Between the trimmed V and J ends, which lost 0 bases and 4 bases, there was a span of 14 bases. This CDR3 has 15 amino acids. Germline CDR1 GEAIGNYY, CDR2 EKD. For the CDR3, the DNA is TGTGCCTGTGACACCGTAGTACCAGACATCGATAAACTCATCTTT. Residues: CACDTVVPDIDKLIF.

This clone has only a few counts. A far more abundant clone sits one base away, making this likely a read error. The identical CDR3 is also encoded by other nucleotide sequences in the sample. The V gene is TRDV2, the J gene TRDJ1, with a possible D match to TRDD2 (9 bases). The CDR3 runs to 25 residues. Germline V lookup: CDR1 GEAIGNYY, CDR2 EKD. V lost 2 bases and J 2 bases, leaving 44 bases between the germline ends. Written as DNA, the CDR3 is TGTGCCTGTGACAACAGGAACACCTTCCTACTATCATCCCGGCGGGGGATAGAGTGGACCGATAAACTCATCTTT. This encodes CACDNRNTFLLSSRRGIEWTDKLIF.

Worth noting for this clone: For this DNA, TCRdb reports the protein of a much larger clone, which diverges at residue 6, most likely from a read error; the protein presented here is translated directly from the DNA. Distinct nucleotide sequences in the sample also encode this CDR3. The CDR3 protein is CALGEPWGTRYGTDKLIF. For the CDR3, the DNA is TGTGCTCTTGGGGAACCCTGGGGGACCCGTTACGGAACCGATAAGCTCATCTTT. The rearrangement joins TRDV1 to TRDJ1; 8 bases match TRDD3. Germline V gives CDR1 TSWWSYY, CDR2 QGS. The CDR3 is 18 residues long.

This clone has more than one count but fewer than ten. TCRdb's protein for this DNA is that of a much larger clone and differs from the translation at residue 21, likely a read error; the protein shown is the DNA translation. No J gene was assigned, while the V gene was called as TRAV38-2/DV8; the DNA was not compared with TRDD3, the D call given in the table. Germline values: CDR1 TSESDYY, CDR2 QEAYKQQN. The length of the CDR3 is 23 residues. CDR3 loop: CAYRSAFISWGMLAPPYTDKPIF. The CDR3 DNA reads TGTGCTTATAGGAGCGCGTTCATCTCCTGGGGGATGCTCGCCCCCCCTTACACCGATAAACCCATCTTT.

In regard to this clone: Translating this DNA gives a protein that differs at residue 10 from the TCRdb one, which belongs to a much larger clone; a read error is likely, and the protein shown is this translation. The V and J genes are TRDV2 and TRDJ1, with 11 bases fitting TRDD3. The J gene, left out of TCRdb, was set here by checking the DNA against germline. CDR3 length: 22 amino acids. Germline V gene sequence: CDR1 GEAIGNYY, CDR2 EKD. Germline trimming cut 0 bases from V and 2 bases from J; bases unmatched to any gene: 22. CDR3 in DNA: TGTGCCTGTGACACCGTTGTTTCCTTATGTTTGGGGGATACGCGAGGAACCGATAAACTCATCTTT. Its translation: CACDTVVSLCLGDTRGTDKLIF.

Worth noting for this clone: TCRdb attributes to this sequence the protein of a much larger clone, which differs from the DNA translation at residue 10; a read error is likely, and the protein displayed is translated from the DNA. The chain employs TRDV2 and TRDJ1; 8 bases agree with TRDD3. The J gene is absent in TCRdb and was assigned here via DNA matching to germline. Germline trimming cut 4 bases from V and 0 bases from J; bases unmatched to any gene: 18. This CDR3 comprises 19 residues. CDR1 GEAIGNYY and CDR2 EKD come from the germline V gene. CDR3 protein: CACEPPLGVLGNNTDKLIF. CDR3 in DNA: TGTGCCTGTGAGCCTCCACTGGGGGTCCTCGGGAATAACACCGATAAACTCATCTTT.

To note about this clone: TCRdb's protein, taken from a much larger clone, differs from this DNA's translation at residue 15, likely owing to a read error; the protein displayed comes from the DNA. The chain carries TRDV1 and TRDJ1, with 9 bases aligning to TRDD3. Trimming at V came to 4 bases and at J to 13 bases, leaving 22 bases not matched to a gene. The CDR3 spans 17 residues. Germline V gene sequence: CDR1 TSWWSYY, CDR2 QGS. CDR3 sequence reads: CALGAPVGLGDPDEPIF. The CDR3 coding sequence is TGTGCTCTTGGGGCCCCCGTGGGACTGGGGGACCCAGACGAACCCATCTTT.

As regards this clone: The TCRdb protein, from a much larger clone, departs from this DNA's translation at residue 3, likely by read error; the protein shown derives from the DNA. The V gene is TRDV2, the J gene TRDJ3; 13 bases match TRDD3. As TCRdb names no J gene, one was assigned here on the basis of a DNA match to germline. This CDR3 region has 18 residues. The germline V gene encodes CDR1 GEAIGNYY and CDR2 EKD. The CDR3 bases are TGTGCCCGTGACCTTACTGGGGGATACGGCTGGGACACCCGACAGATGTTTTTC. This gives the protein CARDLTGGYGWDTRQMFF.